Presented here are 23 T cell receptor beta chains from one specimen sequenced in a study of control samples from healthy donors and cancer patients (dated by TCRdb to 2019 to 2021). Libraries were made using the immunoSEQ multiplex PCR assay. The table comes from immuneACCESS by way of TCRdb, which keeps in-frame sequences with V and J called. Part of the clones is missing from these tables; in studies checked, under half for an unresolved V gene and the rest for unknown reasons. The sample contains 170,000 or so clones, 85% to 95% of them found a single time. The ten top clones hold more than 1.1% of the sample. Sequenced: blood. The source of these receptors is a man aged 18 to 29 in good health.

The CDR3 is CASSTGQQPNQPQHF. The CDR3 DNA reads TGTGCCAGTAGTACTGGACAGCAGCCCAATCAGCCCCAGCATTTT. The rearrangement links TRBV19 to TRBJ1-5, with TRBD1 as a possible D gene (6 bases). The CDR3 is 15 amino acids. With 4 bases removed from V and 3 bases from J, the gap between germline ends came to 13 bases. Germline CDR1 and CDR2: LNHDA and SQIVND (reference sequence).

The genes are TRBV6-5 and TRBJ1-1; D is undetermined. This CDR3 region has 15 residues. Deletions cut 0 bases from V and 3 bases from J, with 11 bases between. Germline V CDR1 and CDR2: MNHEY, SVGAGI. The chain's CDR3 is CASSYSKKGHTEAFF. The CDR3, as DNA: TGTGCCAGCAGTTACTCCAAGAAGGGTCACACTGAAGCTTTCTTT.

This clone appeared a single time. CDR3 loop: CASSSGPSDEQFF. Written as DNA, the CDR3 is TGTGCCAGCAGCTCGGGACCGTCGGATGAGCAGTTCTTC. The chain employs TRBV7-3 and TRBJ2-1; the D gene could be TRBD1 or TRBD2 (5 bases each). V was shortened by 4 bases and J by 8 bases, with 12 bases between the two germline ends. This CDR3 has 13 amino acids. Germline V gives CDR1 SGHTA, CDR2 FQGTGA. Looking up the rest from reference TRBV7-3 and TRBJ2-1 gives the full variable domain: GAGVSQTPSNKVTEKGKYVELRCDPISGHTALYWYRQSLGQGPEFLIYFQGTGAADDSGLPNDRFFAVRPEGSVSTLKIQRTERGDSAVYLCASSSGPSDEQFFGPGTRLTVL.

This rearrangement joins TRBV7-4 to TRBJ1-1; possibly TRBD1 for D (5 bases). The CDR3 consists of 16 residues. Germline loops: CDR1 SGHVT, CDR2 SQSDAQ. V lost 1 base and J 3 bases, leaving 15 bases between the germline ends. The CDR3, as DNA: TGTGCCAGCAGCTTAGGGAACAGTGAGGGGTACACTGAAGCTTTCTTT. It specifies CASSLGNSEGYTEAFF.

This chain uses TRBV10-2 with TRBJ1-1, with 9 bases fitting TRBD1. Unmatched junction bases numbered 7, after V lost 6 bases and J lost 5 bases. Germline assignment: CDR1 WSHSY and CDR2 SAAADI. This CDR3 is built from 14 residues. CDR3 DNA sequence: TGCGCCAGCAGCCGGGGACAGGGAGATACTGAAGCTTTCTTT. Its translation: CASSRGQGDTEAFF.

This rearrangement joins TRBV28 to TRBJ1-4, with D perhaps TRBD1 (6 bases). V was pared by 9 bases and J by 1 base, with 21 bases between. Germline V gene sequence: CDR1 MDHEN, CDR2 SYDVKM. This CDR3 contains 17 residues. Written as DNA, the CDR3 is TGTGCCAGTGTAACCGCTAGGGGGGGGCTAACTAATGAAAAACTGTTTTTT. Protein sequence: CASVTARGGLTNEKLFF.

This sequence joins TRBV6-1 and TRBJ2-3, with 9 bases that match TRBD2. V lost 3 bases to trimming and J lost 1 base; unmatched junction nucleotides: 5. Germline CDR1 MNHNS, CDR2 SASEGT. CDR3 length equals 16 residues. Here the CDR3 reads CASSDPQRGGTDTQYF. The CDR3 DNA follows: TGTGCCAGCAGTGATCCCCAGCGGGGGGGCACAGATACGCAGTATTTT.

The chain links TRBV14 to TRBJ2-7; TRBD2 is a possible D gene (6 bases). The CDR3 totals 12 residues. With 2 bases removed from V and 11 bases from J, the gap between germline ends came to 13 bases. The V gene's germline CDR1 is SGHDN and CDR2 FVKESK. The CDR3 DNA reads TGTGCCAGCAGCCAAACAGGAGGGAAGGAGTACTTC. Its protein is CASSQTGGKEYF.

The genes are TRBV5-1 and TRBJ2-2; D is ambiguous. Per the germline V gene, CDR1 is SGHRS and CDR2 is YFSETQ. The V and J ends lost 3 bases and 4 bases respectively, with 7 bases between them. This CDR3 is built from 13 residues. CDR3 loop: CASSSDITGELFF. The CDR3 DNA is TGCGCCAGCAGCTCGGATATCACCGGGGAGCTGTTTTTT.

The genes are TRBV6-2 or TRBV6-3 and TRBJ2-7; D unresolved. V shed 3 bases and J shed 1 base, with 13 bases lying between them. This CDR3 comprises 15 residues. CDR1 is MNHEY, CDR2 SVGEGT, per germline. CDR3 protein: CASSYGVPASYEQYF. The CDR3 nucleotides are TGTGCCAGCAGTTATGGCGTCCCGGCTTCCTACGAGCAGTACTTC.

V and J are TRBV5-6 and TRBJ2-5; 9 bases are shared with TRBD1. V shed 4 bases and J 3 bases; nucleotides not matched to a gene: 7. The V gene's germline CDR1 is SGHDT and CDR2 YYEEEE. CDR3 size: 15 residues. For the CDR3, the DNA is TGTGCCAGCAGCGACCGGGACAGGGAAAAAGAGACCCAGTACTTC. As protein: CASSDRDREKETQYF.

Worth noting for this clone: Other nucleotide sequences from this sample produce the same CDR3. The rearrangement uses TRBV19 and TRBJ2-7; 8 nucleotides match TRBD1. The germline V gene has CDR1 LNHDA and CDR2 SQIVND (reference sequence). The CDR3 runs to 14 residues. The junction had 4 bases not matched to a gene; V was cut back by 3 bases and J by 3 bases. The CDR3 here is CASSIDRGSYEQYF. The CDR3 nucleotides read TGTGCCAGTAGTATCGACAGGGGTAGCTACGAGCAGTACTTC. Full variable domain (remainder filled in from reference TRBV19 and TRBJ2-7): DGGITQSPKYLFRKEGQNVTLSCEQNLNHDAMYWYRQDPGQGLRLIYYSQIVNDFQKGDIAEGYSVSREKKESFPLTVTSAQKNPTAFYLCASSIDRGSYEQYFGPGTRLTVT.

This rearrangement joins TRBV28 to TRBJ1-2, with D possibly TRBD1 on 6 matching bases. Trimming shortened V by 8 bases and J by 5 bases, and 15 bases separated the two germline ends. Germline CDR1 and CDR2: MDHEN and SYDVKM. This CDR3 has 13 residues. In DNA form, the CDR3 reads TGTGCCAGCGTACTTCACGGGACATATGGCTACACCTTC. Residues: CASVLHGTYGYTF.

J is TRBJ1-4 and V is TRBV25-1; unclear D gene. The CDR3 consists of 16 residues. CDR1 MGHDK and CDR2 SYGVNS come from the germline V gene. The V gene lost 5 bases and the J gene lost 0 bases, with 13 bases spanning the gap. CDR3 region: CASSHAQDATNEKLFF. The CDR3, as DNA: TGTGCCAGCAGTCACGCCCAGGATGCAACTAATGAAAAACTGTTTTTT.

The genes are TRBV5-1 and TRBJ2-5; 7 bases match TRBD1. Trimming took 4 bases from V and 2 from J; bases not matched to a gene: 5. The CDR3 has 14 residues. CDR1 is SGHRS and CDR2 is YFSETQ in the germline V gene. The DNA of the CDR3 is TGCGCCAGCAGCCTAACGACAGGGCAAGAGACCCAGTACTTC. Protein: CASSLTTGQETQYF.

The chain couples TRBV6-6 to TRBJ1-6; D ambiguous. V lost 0 bases and J 9 bases, leaving 6 bases between the germline ends. The germline CDR1 and CDR2 sequences are MNHNY and SVGAGI (reference sequence). The CDR3 length is 13 residues. The CDR3 DNA reads as TGTGCCAGCAGTTACTCAGGGATTTCACCCCTCCACTTT. It translates to CASSYSGISPLHF.

V is TRBV9 and J is TRBJ1-1; D unresolved. The CDR3 runs to 14 residues. Trimming took 0 bases from V and 6 from J, leaving 12 bases between them. Germline values: CDR1 SGDLS, CDR2 YYNGEE. The CDR3: CASSVVAMLSEAFF. The CDR3 region has the DNA TGTGCCAGCAGCGTAGTGGCGATGCTGTCTGAAGCTTTCTTT.

V is TRBV10-3 and J is TRBJ2-1, with 7 bases fitting TRBD2. This CDR3 comprises 12 residues. CDR1 and CDR2 (germline): ENHRY, SYGVKD. The J segment lost 7 bases and the V segment lost 10 bases, leaving 7 bases of the junction unmatched. The CDR3 sequence is CATGLVGNEQFF. The CDR3, as DNA: TGTGCCACCGGACTAGTGGGGAATGAGCAGTTCTTC.

This chain links TRBV7-8 with TRBJ1-1, with TRBD1 as a possible D gene (5 bases). The CDR3 length is 15 residues. V was clipped by 1 base and J by 7 bases, with 16 bases between them. CDR1 is SGHVS and CDR2 is FQNEAQ in the germline V gene. As DNA, the CDR3 is TGTGCCAGCAGCTTAGATGGTAAGGGACGGGATGAAGCTTTCTTT. Its translation: CASSLDGKGRDEAFF.

V gene TRBV7-2 combines with J gene TRBJ1-2; D unclear. This CDR3 contains 15 residues. Germline CDR1 reads SGHTA; CDR2 reads FQGNSA. V shed 3 bases and J shed 0 bases, with 11 bases lying between them. The CDR3 protein is CASSFYLSANYGYTF. CDR3 sequence (DNA): TGTGCCAGCAGCTTCTACTTGTCAGCTAACTATGGCTACACCTTC.

The CDR3: CSVAGTGGEKLFF. CDR3 coding DNA: TGCAGCGTCGCCGGGACAGGGGGTGAAAAACTGTTTTTT. The rearrangement joins TRBV29-1 to TRBJ1-4; TRBD1 agrees at 11 bases. CDR1 and CDR2 (germline): SQVTM, ANQGSEA. V was pared by 6 bases and J by 7 bases, with 4 bases of the junction left unmatched. This CDR3 has 13 amino acids.

The CDR3 loop reads CASSGGGEETQYF. The CDR3 nucleotides are TGTGCCAGCAGCGGGGGGGGAGAAGAGACCCAGTACTTC. The chain employs TRBV7-8 and TRBJ2-5; TRBD2 agrees at 7 bases. CDR1 and CDR2 (germline): SGHVS, FQNEAQ. Trimming at V came to 5 bases and at J to 3 bases, leaving 3 bases not matched to a gene. The CDR3 runs to 13 residues.

This clone has only one observation. The V and J genes are TRBV5-6 and TRBJ2-5, with TRBD2 identical over 10 bases. Germline CDR1 and CDR2: SGHDT and YYEEEE. The CDR3 runs to 15 residues. V shed 2 bases, J shed 5 bases, and the junction held 6 bases outside the gene matches. CDR3 bases: TGTGCCAGCAGCTTAGGTGGGACTAGCGTCGAGACCCAGTACTTC. Translating gives CASSLGGTSVETQYF.